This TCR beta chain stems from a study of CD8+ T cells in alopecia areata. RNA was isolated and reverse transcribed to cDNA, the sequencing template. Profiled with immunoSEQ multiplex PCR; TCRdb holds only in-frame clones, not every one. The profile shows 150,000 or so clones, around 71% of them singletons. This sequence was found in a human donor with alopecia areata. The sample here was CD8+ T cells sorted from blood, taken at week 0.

CDR3 nucleotides: TGTGCCAGCAGTTTAGGGGGGAACACTGAAGCTTTCTTT. Translated, it gives CASSLGGNTEAFF. This rearrangement joins TRBV6-5 to TRBJ1-1; TRBD1 is a possible D gene (6 bases). V was shortened by 4 bases and J by 1 base, with 7 bases between the two germline ends. The CDR3 is 13 residues long. CDR1 and CDR2 (germline): MNHEY, SVGAGI.